This T cell receptor beta chain is from a study of OX40 agonist ivuxolimab in advanced cancers. In the study overall: Head and neck, renal cell, melanoma or hepatocellular carcinoma were the cancers that dose-escalation patients had.

Sequencing was performed with immunoSEQ multiplex PCR; in TCRdb, only in-frame clones are kept and a portion is missing. In the table there are roughly 80,000 clones, around four fifths of which are singletons. V was cut by 6 bases and J by 2 bases, with 13 bases left in between. Germline V gene lookup returns CDR1 SGHDN and CDR2 FVKESK. The CDR3 consists of 15 residues. Points on this clone: Its matching antigen is unknown.

General study findings and limits: With doses of 0.1 to 3.0 mg/kg, CD4+ and CD8+ blood T cells had undergone clonal expansion by week 6. Certain nonresponders additionally had low normalized T-cell clonal expansion. Relative to CD4+ cells, CD8+ T cells on average had more expanded clones.

This receptor was taken from an adult with an advanced solid tumor such as melanoma, head and neck, liver or kidney cancer. Specimen: CD4+ or CD8+ T cells sorted from blood, collected in a trial of the OX40 agonist ivuxolimab. The genes are TRBV14 and TRBJ1-4; TRBD1 might be the D (5 bases). The CDR3 spells CASRLAGTTNEKLFF. The CDR3 DNA reads TGTGCCAGCAGGCTTGCGGGGACGACTAATGAAAAACTGTTTTTT.